Listed below are T cell receptor beta chains from one sample, sequenced in a study of hypomethylating agent response in myelodysplastic syndrome. Measured with immunoSEQ multiplex PCR; TCRdb has only the in-frame clones, and not every one. The sample carries almost 4,500 clones, roughly 85% recorded once. This material consisted of bone marrow, taken before or after starting hypomethylating agent treatment for myelodysplastic syndrome (not recorded which). The receptors were gathered from a human donor with myelodysplastic syndrome. The CDR3 runs from the conserved cysteine through the conserved F or W. The order of the fields is D gene, CDR3 length, clone size, V gene, J gene, CDR3 DNA, CDR3 protein. A D gene is named only where the DNA matches it firmly. Clone size appears in some rows only: once, few, many, or a class for an expanded clone.

NA	13	NA	TRBV29-1	TRBJ1-1	TGCAGCGTACCCATTCAGGGTCAGGCTGAAGCTTTCTTT	CSVPIQGQAEAFF
NA	13	NA	TRBV7-3	TRBJ2-1	TGTGCCAGCAGCTTAAGATCAGAGGGTGAGCAGTTCTTC	CASSLRSEGEQFF
NA	12	NA	TRBV5-1	TRBJ2-7	TGCGCCAGCAGACTCGGCTCCTACGAGCAGTACTTC	CASRLGSYEQYF
NA	15	NA	TRBV6-1	TRBJ1-3	TGTGCCAGCAGTGAACTGGGTATCTCTGGAAACACCATATATTTT	CASSELGISGNTIYF
NA	12	NA	TRBV28	TRBJ2-1	TGTGCCAGCAGTTTAACCGTGAATGAGCAGTTCTTC	CASSLTVNEQFF
NA	14	NA	TRBV6-1	TRBJ2-3	TGTGCCAGCAGTTCCCAGTCAGGGGCAGATACGCAGTATTTT	CASSSQSGADTQYF
NA	12	NA	TRBV11-3	TRBJ2-1	TGTGCCAGCAGCCCCAGCGGAAATGAGCAGTTCTTC	CASSPSGNEQFF
NA	15	NA	TRBV5-5	TRBJ2-1	TGTGCCAGCAGCTTTGACGGAAACTCCTACAATGAGCAGTTCTTC	CASSFDGNSYNEQFF
NA	12	NA	TRBV18	TRBJ2-7	TGTGCCAGCTCACCTCGAGGGGACGAGCAGTACTTC	CASSPRGDEQYF
NA	15	NA	TRBV4-1	TRBJ2-7	TGCGCCAGCAGCTCAAGAGAGTGGGGGTCCTACGAGCAGTACTTC	CASSSREWGSYEQYF
NA	14	NA	TRBV5-1	TRBJ1-6	TGCGCCAGCCAAGCGGGGCAGAAAAATTCACCCCTCCACTTT	CASQAGQKNSPLHF
NA	11	NA	TRBV6-5	TRBJ2-7	TGTGCCAGCAGGAGTCAGGGCGAGCAGTACTTC	CASRSQGEQYF
NA	17	NA	TRBV7-9	TRBJ1-4	TGTGCCAGCAGCTCTTCCAGGGGACCTGCAACTAATGAAAAACTGTTTTTT	CASSSSRGPATNEKLFF
NA	11	NA	TRBV7-2	TRBJ1-2	TGTGCCAGCAGCTTAGGGAGGGGCTACACCTTC	CASSLGRGYTF
NA	14	NA	TRBV6-5	TRBJ2-5	TGTGCCAGGGGGGGTAGGGTTCCTCAAGAGACCCAGTACTTC	CARGGRVPQETQYF
NA	14	NA	TRBV27	TRBJ1-1	TGTGCCAGCAGTTTATCCAGGGTGTACACTGAAGCTTTCTTT	CASSLSRVYTEAFF
NA	14	NA	TRBV14	TRBJ1-1	TGTGCCAGCAGTGGGGAGTTGTGGGGCACTGAAGCTTTCTTT	CASSGELWGTEAFF
NA	16	NA	TRBV5-1	TRBJ2-1	TGCGCCAGCAGCTCCGGGGGCAGGACAGCCTACAATGAGCAGTTCTTC	CASSSGGRTAYNEQFF
NA	15	NA	TRBV10-3	TRBJ2-7	TGTGCCATCAGGAACCCCGGGACAAACACCTACGAGCAGTACTTC	CAIRNPGTNTYEQYF
NA	15	NA	TRBV4-1	TRBJ2-1	TGCGCCAGCAGCCAAGACGGGAGCTCCTACAATGAGCAGTTCTTC	CASSQDGSSYNEQFF
TRBD2	18	NA	TRBV7-9	TRBJ2-3	TGTGCCAGCAGCTTAGGACTAGCGGGAGGACTCCGAACAGATACGCAGTATTTT	CASSLGLAGGLRTDTQYF
NA	15	NA	TRBV7-2	TRBJ1-1	TGTGCCAGCAGCTCTTTAAGTGCGGTGAACACTGAAGCTTTCTTT	CASSSLSAVNTEAFF
TRBD2	15	NA	TRBV4-3	TRBJ2-4	TGCGCCAGCAGCCCTAGCGGGAGGGGGGGGGACATTCAGTACTTC	CASSPSGRGGDIQYF
NA	11	NA	TRBV20-1	TRBJ1-2	TGCAGTGTCGCGGGGAACTATGGCTACACCTTC	CSVAGNYGYTF
TRBD2	16	NA	TRBV19	TRBJ2-7	TGTGCCAGTAGCCAAACGACTAGCGGGAGGGCCTACGAGCAGTACTTC	CASSQTTSGRAYEQYF
TRBD1	14	NA	TRBV7-9	TRBJ2-7	TGTGCCAGCAGCTTCGGGACAGCCCTCGATGAGCAGTACTTC	CASSFGTALDEQYF
NA	15	NA	TRBV4-1	TRBJ1-1	TGCGCCAGCAGCCAAGTACAGGGAGGGGGAACTGAAGCTTTCTTT	CASSQVQGGGTEAFF
TRBD2	15	NA	TRBV2	TRBJ2-1	TGTGCCAGCAGTCCCTCTAGGACTAGCGGCAATGAGCAGTTCTTC	CASSPSRTSGNEQFF
NA	15	NA	TRBV2	TRBJ2-3	TGTGCCAGCAGTATTACAAGAGGGGCTCTGGATACGCAGTATTTT	CASSITRGALDTQYF
TRBD2	15	NA	TRBV28	TRBJ2-7	TGTGCCAGCAGTTCTGACGGGAGGGGTCTCTACGAGCAGTACTTC	CASSSDGRGLYEQYF
TRBD1	14	NA	TRBV6-6	TRBJ1-1	TGTGCCAGCAAGGAGGGGGCAGGGGTCACTGAAGCTTTCTTT	CASKEGAGVTEAFF
NA	14	NA	TRBV5-1	TRBJ1-4	TGCGCCAGCAGCAACGGGCAGGGTAATGAAAAACTGTTTTTT	CASSNGQGNEKLFF
NA	13	NA	TRBV5-1	TRBJ2-2	TGCGCCAGCAGCTTGTTTAGTCCCGGGGAGCTGTTTTTT	CASSLFSPGELFF
NA	17	NA	TRBV5-4	TRBJ2-3	TGTGCCAGCAGCTTGGAATCAGGGCGGACTAGCACAGATACGCAGTATTTT	CASSLESGRTSTDTQYF
NA	12	NA	TRBV7-2	TRBJ2-1	TGTGCCAGCAGCTTAAGGGGGGTTGAGCAGTTCTTC	CASSLRGVEQFF
NA	13	NA	TRBV7-2	TRBJ2-5	TGTGCGGGCGGGCAAAAACCTGGGGAGACCCAGTACTTC	CAGGQKPGETQYF
TRBD1	13	once	TRBV5-4	TRBJ1-1	TGTGCCAGCAGCTCGGGACAGAGCACTGAAGCTTTCTTT	CASSSGQSTEAFF
NA	16	NA	TRBV25-1	TRBJ1-2	TGTGCCAGCAGTCCCCTCGGGATCGAGGCTAACTATGGCTACACCTTC	CASSPLGIEANYGYTF
TRBD2	16	NA	TRBV4-1	TRBJ2-5	TGCGCCAGCAGCCAAGATCTAGCGGGGAGGAAAGAGACCCAGTACTTC	CASSQDLAGRKETQYF
NA	15	NA	TRBV19	TRBJ2-6	TGTGCCACCACCGGGGCGAGTGCTGGGGCCAACGTCCTGACTTTC	CATTGASAGANVLTF
NA	12	NA	TRBV5-1	TRBJ2-7	TGCGCCAGCAGACTCGGCTCCTACGAGCAGTACTTC	CASRLGSYEQYF
TRBD2	18	NA	TRBV5-1	TRBJ2-7	TGCGCCAGCAGCTCCTCTCCCGGGACTAGCGGGAGTAAAAACGAGCAGTACTTC	CASSSSPGTSGSKNEQYF
NA	17	NA	TRBV7-9	TRBJ1-5	TGTGCCAGCAGCTTAGCGATCCCCAGCCAAAGCAATCAGCCCCAGCATTTT	CASSLAIPSQSNQPQHF
NA	14	NA	TRBV5-8	TRBJ1-2	TGTGCCAGCTCTACTCCCATAGGGGTCCATGGCTACACCTTC	CASSTPIGVHGYTF
TRBD2	16	once	TRBV4-3	TRBJ2-1	TGCGCCAGCAGCCAAGACAGTGGCGGGAGGGACAATGAGCAGTTCTTC	CASSQDSGGRDNEQFF
NA	13	NA	TRBV30	TRBJ2-3	TGTGCCTGGAGTGGACAAAGCACAGATACGCAGTATTTT	CAWSGQSTDTQYF
NA	13	NA	TRBV11-3	TRBJ2-2	TGTGCCAGCAGCTTAGATAGCACCGGGGAGCTGTTTTTT	CASSLDSTGELFF
NA	13	once	TRBV19	TRBJ1-1	TGTGCCAGTATAAGTCCACAGCAGACAGAAGCTTTCTTT	CASISPQQTEAFF